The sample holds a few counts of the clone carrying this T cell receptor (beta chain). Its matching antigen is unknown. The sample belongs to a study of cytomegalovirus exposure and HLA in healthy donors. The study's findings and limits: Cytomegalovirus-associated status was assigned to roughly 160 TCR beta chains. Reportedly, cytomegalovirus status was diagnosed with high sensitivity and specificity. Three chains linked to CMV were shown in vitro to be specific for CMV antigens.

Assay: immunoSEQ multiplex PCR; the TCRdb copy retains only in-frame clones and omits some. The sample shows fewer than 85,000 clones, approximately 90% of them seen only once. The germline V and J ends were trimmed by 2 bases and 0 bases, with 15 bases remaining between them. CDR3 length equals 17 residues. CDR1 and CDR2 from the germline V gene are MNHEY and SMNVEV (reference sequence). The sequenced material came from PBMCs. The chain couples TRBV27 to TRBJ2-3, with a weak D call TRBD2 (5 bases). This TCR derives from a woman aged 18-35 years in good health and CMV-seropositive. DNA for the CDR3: TGTGCCAGCAGTTTAAACGGTAGGACTCCAAGCACAGATACGCAGTATTTT. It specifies CASSLNGRTPSTDTQYF.